The entry that follows covers one T cell receptor beta chain sequence. Assay used: immunoSEQ multiplex PCR; TCRdb lists only in-frame clones, some missing. The table has about 60,000 clones, approximately 85% seen once; the top ten hold around 18%. The data originate from a study of blood T cell repertoires in COVID-19. Study at large: There were acute and convalescent COVID-19 samples, and they came from the United States, Italy and Spain. The cDNA or gDNA used as material had been derived from T cells, B-cell-depleted T cells, or PBMCs.

V lost 3 bases, J lost 1 base, and 2 bases stayed unmatched. Germline CDR1 SEHNR, CDR2 FQNEAQ (reference sequence). This CDR3 is 15 amino acids long. V gene TRBV7-9 combines with J gene TRBJ1-2; 10 bases fit TRBD1. The sequence was obtained from a human donor in a cohort sampled during active COVID-19. The sample comprised peripheral blood. CDR3 residues: CASSFGTGDNYGYTF. CDR3 nucleotide sequence: TGTGCCAGCAGCTTCGGGACAGGGGATAACTATGGCTACACCTTC.